The source of this TCR beta chain is a study of cytotoxic CD8 clonotypes in ibrutinib-treated CLL. The study, taken as a whole, reports: Contraction or stability on treatment characterized the public clonotypes, which were uncommon. Clonality (at baseline) was higher than in age-matched healthy donors and tracked circulating CD8+ T-cell counts. Before falling back toward baseline at progression, clonality had risen at the time of ibrutinib response.

With respect to this clone: Its antigen is not identified.

TCRdb keeps only in-frame clones here, not all; method: immunoSEQ multiplex PCR. The sample shows roughly 110,000 clones, about 58% of them seen only once. CDR3 length: 13 amino acids. Per the germline V gene, CDR1 is GTSNPN and CDR2 is SVGIG (reference sequence). The V end lost 3 bases, the J end lost 2 bases, and 11 bases lay between the germline ends. The clonotype was recovered from a human donor with chronic lymphocytic leukemia. Here the sequenced sample was PBMCs, taken after 24 months of ibrutinib treatment. The V and J genes are TRBV30 and TRBJ2-7; D is uncertain. CDR3 sequence (DNA): TGTGCCTGGAGCCCCATCCGACCCTACGAGCAGTACTTC. Translated, it gives CAWSPIRPYEQYF.